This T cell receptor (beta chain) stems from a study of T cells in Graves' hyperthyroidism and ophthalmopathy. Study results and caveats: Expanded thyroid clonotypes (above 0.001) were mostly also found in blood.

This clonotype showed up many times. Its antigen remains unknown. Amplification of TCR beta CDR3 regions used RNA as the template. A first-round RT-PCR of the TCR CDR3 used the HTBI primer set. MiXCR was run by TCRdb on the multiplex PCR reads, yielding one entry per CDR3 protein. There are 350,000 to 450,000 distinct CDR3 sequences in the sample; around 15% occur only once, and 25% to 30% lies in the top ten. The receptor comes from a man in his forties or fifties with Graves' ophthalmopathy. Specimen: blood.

Written as DNA, the CDR3 is TGTGCCAGCAGCCCAGAGTTCGGCAGGCACTATGGCTACACCTTC. Encoded protein: CASSPEFGRHYGYTF. This chain connects TRBV7-2 to TRBJ1-2; no clear D. Deletions cut 5 bases from V and 3 bases from J, with 16 bases between. CDR3 length: 15 amino acids. The germline V gene has CDR1 SGHTA and CDR2 FQGNSA.